These T cell receptor beta chains were read from a single sample in a study of shared clonotypes between healthy human individuals. Some clones are missing from TCRdb's copy, which holds only in-frame ones; the method was immunoSEQ multiplex PCR. This sample has fewer than 850,000 clones; 72% occur once, and the top ten carry approximately 1.8%. Material: memory CD4+ T cells sorted from blood. The origin of the receptors is a woman aged 25 to 39 in good health. CDR3s include the opening cysteine and the closing phenylalanine or tryptophan. The D gene is left open where the match is weak. The listing skips clone size in some rows; elsewhere it reads once, few, many or a size class.

>NA|TRBV6-6|TRBJ2-5|13|NA
TGTGCCAGCACGAGGGACACCCAAGAGACCCAGTACTTC
CASTRDTQETQYF
>NA|TRBV2|TRBJ2-7|15|NA
TGTGCCAGCAGCGGGTCATTGCAAAATACCTACGAGCAGTACTTC
CASSGSLQNTYEQYF
>NA|TRBV2|TRBJ1-5|13|NA
TGTGCCAGCAGTGAGCAGGGAGGACAGCCCCAGCATTTT
CASSEQGGQPQHF
>NA|TRBV5-4|TRBJ1-3|14|NA
TGTGCCAGCAGCTTGGCCAATTCTGGAAACACCATATATTTT
CASSLANSGNTIYF
>NA|TRBV11-2|TRBJ2-7|16|TRBD1
TGTGCCAGCACCACTCACCGGGACAGGGGGTTCCACGAGCAGTACTTC
CASTTHRDRGFHEQYF
>NA|TRBV7-8|TRBJ2-7|13|NA
TGTGCCAGCAGCGATACACAGGGCTACGAGCAGTACTTC
CASSDTQGYEQYF
>NA|TRBV6-5|TRBJ1-2|13|TRBD1
TGTGCCAGCAGTAGACACAGGGGGTATGGCTACACCTTC
CASSRHRGYGYTF
>NA|TRBV27|TRBJ1-2|14|NA
TGTGCCAGCAGTTTATCGAGACACAACTATGGCTACACCTTC
CASSLSRHNYGYTF
>NA|TRBV5-1|TRBJ1-2|14|NA
TGCGCCAGCAGCTTGGAAGTACAAAACTATGGCTACACCTTC
CASSLEVQNYGYTF
>NA|TRBV5-1|TRBJ1-6|13|NA
TGCGCCAGCAGCTTGGACAATAATTCACCCCTCCACTTT
CASSLDNNSPLHF
>once|TRBV30|TRBJ1-4|15|NA
TGTGCCTGCAAAGGACAGAGCAGTATTAATGAAAAACTGTTTTTT
CACKGQSSINEKLFF
>NA|TRBV18|TRBJ2-7|15|NA
TGTGCCAGCTCGGATGGGCTCGGAGAGTCCTACGAGCAGTACTTC
CASSDGLGESYEQYF
>NA|TRBV5-1|TRBJ1-3|17|NA
TGCGCCAGCAGCTTGGTCGCTCTTACGAGCTCTGGAAACACCATATATTTT
CASSLVALTSSGNTIYF
>NA|TRBV19|TRBJ2-1|14|NA
TGTGCCAGTAGTATTTTCGCTAGTTCAGGCGAGCAGTTCTTC
CASSIFASSGEQFF
>NA|TRBV5-1|TRBJ2-5|14|TRBD1
TGCGCCAGCCAGACAGGGGGCGCGGAGGAGACCCAGTACTTC
CASQTGGAEETQYF
>once|TRBV6-1|TRBJ2-7|14|NA
TGTGCCAGCAGTGGGAGTTATCTGACGTTCGAGCAGTACTTC
CASSGSYLTFEQYF
>NA|TRBV5-6|TRBJ1-4|14|NA
TGTGCCAGCCGCACAGTGGGGGGTAATGAAAAACTGTTTTTT
CASRTVGGNEKLFF
>NA|TRBV19|TRBJ2-3|15|TRBD2
TGTGCCAGTAGTAGCCTAGCGGGAAGGACAGATACGCAGTATTTT
CASSSLAGRTDTQYF
>NA|TRBV7-3|TRBJ2-2|15|NA
TGTGCCAGCAGCCAAAGCGGCACGAACACCGGGGAGCTGTTTTTT
CASSQSGTNTGELFF
>NA|TRBV6-6|TRBJ2-1|14|NA
TGTGCCAGCAGTCCCGGGCCTGGGGACCATGAGCAGTTCTTC
CASSPGPGDHEQFF
>NA|TRBV27|TRBJ2-1|12|NA
TGTGCCAGCAGCCTAATTCGGGAGCCGGAGTTCTTC
CASSLIREPEFF
>NA|TRBV5-4|TRBJ2-7|15|TRBD2
TGTGCCAGCAGCTCGGGGGGATCCGCCAGGTACGAGCAGTACTTC
CASSSGGSARYEQYF